This TCR gamma chain was recovered during a study of gamma delta lymphoproliferative disorders and STAT genes. This clone is classed as medium-sized. The CDR3 spans 13 residues. V gave up 2 bases and J gave up 0 bases; unmatched junction bases: 1. The germline V gene encodes CDR1 EGSTGY and CDR2 YDSYTSSV. TCRdb applied CATT to the multiplex PCR reads for clone calling. The table records a few thousand gamma-chain clones, roughly 9.8% of them present only once. Sequencing used genomic DNA taken from PBMCs of patients and controls. All patient samples were collected while patients were off therapy or before therapy.

The TCR comes from a human donor with gamma-delta T-cell large granular lymphocyte leukemia. The sequenced sample consisted of blood. V and J are TRGV4 and TRGJ1 or TRGJ2. TCRdb does not report a J gene; here it was assigned by matching the DNA to germline references. Written as DNA, the CDR3 is TGTGCCACCTGGGATGAGAATTATTATAAGAAACTCTTT. This gives the protein CATWDENYYKKLF.